The entry that follows covers one T cell receptor (beta chain) sequence. In the authors' workflow: Researchers report that nucleated cell counts were estimated from reference gene primer amplification. Data came from immunoSEQ multiplex PCR; TCRdb stores just in-frame clones and leaves some out. V and J calls and clone size are given by that table; D and trimming were obtained from the DNA. The sample has hundreds of thousands of clones, approximately 86% seen once. The data belong to a study of blood T cell repertoires in COVID-19. Study information: Sources were T cells, B-cell-depleted T cells, or PBMCs; the material itself was cDNA or gDNA.

Recruited during active infection, patients (from Seattle) were subsequently followed longitudinally. Trimming removed 9 bases at V and 6 bases at J, with 17 bases between. Germline CDR1 MDHEN, CDR2 SYDVKM. CDR3 length equals 14 residues. The sequence came from a woman between 65 and 79 years old with COVID-19, enrolled during active disease. The V and J genes are TRBV28 and TRBJ2-2; D is perhaps TRBD2 (6 bases). Sequenced input: peripheral blood. The CDR3 coding sequence is TGTGCCAGTCGGGGGTCCTCCGATCCCGGGGAGCTGTTTTTT. This codes for CASRGSSDPGELFF.